Listed below are T cell receptor beta chains from one sample, sequenced in a study of blood T cells in healthy people across ages. TCRdb re-called the 5' RACE reads with MiXCR, one entry per CDR3 protein. The sample carries about 1.7 million distinct CDR3 sequences, roughly 28% recorded once. Material: blood. The receptors shown here come from a woman in her twenties or thirties in good health. The CDR3 runs from the conserved cysteine through the conserved F or W. D genes are given only for firm matches. Only some rows state a clone size, as once, few, many or a class for expanded clones.

v_call,j_call,d_call,clone_size,cdr3_nt,cdr3_aa
TRBV24-1,TRBJ2-3,NA,few,TGTGCCACCAGTGATTTCAGTGGGGATACGCAGTATTTT,CATSDFSGDTQYF
TRBV6-6,TRBJ2-5,NA,NA,TGTGCCAGCAGTTACGACCAGGCGAGGCCCCAAGAGACCCAGTACTTC,CASSYDQARPQETQYF
TRBV7-9,TRBJ1-2,NA,NA,TGTGCCAGCAGCTCGACCGGGACAACTCGAGGCTACACCTTC,CASSSTGTTRGYTF
TRBV9,TRBJ2-1,NA,few,TGTGCCAGCAGCGTGGACCCCCGGGATTACAATGAGCAGTTCTTC,CASSVDPRDYNEQFF
TRBV7-3,TRBJ2-1,NA,few,TGTGCCAGCAGCTTAAACCCGTACAATGAGCAGTTCTTC,CASSLNPYNEQFF
TRBV6-1,TRBJ1-5,NA,few,TGTGCCAGCAAGGCCTGGCAGGGAAATCAGCCCCAGCATTTT,CASKAWQGNQPQHF
TRBV20-1,TRBJ1-1,NA,few,TGCAGTGCTAGAGGGGGGCAGGCGCAAGAAGCTTTCTTT,CSARGGQAQEAFF
TRBV12-3/TRBV12-4,TRBJ2-1,TRBD2,NA,TGTGCCAGCAGTTCCGGGGGGGCAAGTGGAAATGAGCAGTTCTTC,CASSSGGASGNEQFF
TRBV12-5,TRBJ2-7,NA,few,TGTGCTAGTGGTTTGGTTGACCGATACGAGCAGTACTTC,CASGLVDRYEQYF
TRBV29-1,TRBJ2-1,TRBD1,NA,TGCAGCGCCGGGACAGACAATGAGCAGTTCTTC,CSAGTDNEQFF
TRBV29-1,TRBJ2-2,NA,once,TGCAGCGTTGCCCCAATCGCGAACACCGGGGAGCTGTTTTTT,CSVAPIANTGELFF
TRBV28,TRBJ2-7,NA,NA,TGTGCCAGCAGTTTGGGAGAGATGAGTTCCTACGAGCAGTACTTC,CASSLGEMSSYEQYF
TRBV29-1,TRBJ1-1,NA,few,TGCAGCGCGGGCGGGGGTAACGCTGAAGCTTTCTTT,CSAGGGNAEAFF
TRBV25-1,TRBJ2-7,NA,few,TGTGCCAGCTTAAATAGGGGGGACGAGCAGTACTTC,CASLNRGDEQYF
TRBV9,TRBJ1-4,NA,NA,TGTGCCAGCAGACCCGAATCGGAGGAAAAACTGTTTTTT,CASRPESEEKLFF
TRBV20-1,TRBJ2-4,TRBD1,NA,TGCAGTGCCCGGGGACAGGCGAACATTCAGTACTTC,CSARGQANIQYF
TRBV28,TRBJ2-7,NA,few,TGTGCCAGCAGTTTAAACTCCCAACTTAGGTACTTC,CASSLNSQLRYF
TRBV20-1,TRBJ2-2,TRBD1,NA,TGCAGTGTGCTAGACAGGGCCGTCTCGGAGCTGTTTTTT,CSVLDRAVSELFF
TRBV5-1,TRBJ2-3,TRBD2,NA,TGCGCCAGCAGGGAGGGACTAGCGGGGACAGATACGCAGTATTTT,CASREGLAGTDTQYF
TRBV20-1,TRBJ2-1,NA,NA,TGCAGTGCTAAGAGGTTGGCGGCACTATACAATGAGCAGTTCTTC,CSAKRLAALYNEQFF
TRBV7-9,TRBJ2-7,NA,few,TGTGCCAGCAGCCGAGAGGGGGACGAGCAGTACTTC,CASSREGDEQYF
TRBV5-1,TRBJ2-7,TRBD2,NA,TGCGCCAGCAGCTTCTTCGGACTAGCGGGGGGCGAGCAGTACTTC,CASSFFGLAGGEQYF
TRBV28,TRBJ1-3,NA,NA,TGTGCCAGCACCCTGTTCAGGGGAAACACCATATATTTT,CASTLFRGNTIYF
TRBV5-1,TRBJ2-1,NA,few,TGCGCCAGCAGTAGGGACATCGGCTCCTACAATGAGCAGTTCTTC,CASSRDIGSYNEQFF
TRBV5-1,TRBJ2-1,NA,NA,TGCGCCAGCAGCTTGGGGGCTGGAATCACCTACAATGAGCAGTTCTTC,CASSLGAGITYNEQFF
TRBV6-6,TRBJ2-2,NA,NA,TGTGCCAGCAGCGTAGCCCGAACATTCACCGGGGAGCTGTTTTTT,CASSVARTFTGELFF
TRBV14,TRBJ2-1,NA,few,TGTGCCAGCAGCCAAGTGTCTCGGTACAATGAGCAGTTCTTC,CASSQVSRYNEQFF
TRBV7-2,TRBJ2-1,TRBD2,NA,TGTGCCAGCAGCTCCGTTGGACTAGCAAGTGAGCGGTTCTTC,CASSSVGLASERFF